This note documents a single T cell receptor (beta chain) sequence. The antigen remains unidentified. This sample stems from a study of T-cell reconstitution after alpha-beta-depleted transplantation in children. The study's findings and limits: Fresh T-cell production supplied most of the T-cell counts and diversity seen one year after transplant. In patients about two months after transplant, alpha-beta T cells reportedly arose from several hundred expanded graft clones.

As it was prepared, the TCRbeta library received unique molecular identifiers. MiXCR was run by TCRdb on the PCR reads, yielding one entry per CDR3 protein. Among 500,000 to 600,000 distinct CDR3 sequences listed, approximately 30% were seen once. Germline V gives CDR1 SGHDN, CDR2 FVKESK. The CDR3 runs to 14 residues. V lost 1 base and J 11 bases, leaving 16 bases between the germline ends. Sequenced material: PBMCs, taken before TCRalphabeta/CD19-depleted stem cell transplant. The chain joins TRBV14 to TRBJ2-3, with D unresolved. The source of this sequence is a boy younger than two with Wiskott-Aldrich syndrome, due to receive a stem cell transplant. Here the CDR3 reads CASSQVGPLVMQYF. The CDR3 nucleotides read TGTGCCAGCAGCCAAGTAGGGCCTCTCGTTATGCAGTATTTT.